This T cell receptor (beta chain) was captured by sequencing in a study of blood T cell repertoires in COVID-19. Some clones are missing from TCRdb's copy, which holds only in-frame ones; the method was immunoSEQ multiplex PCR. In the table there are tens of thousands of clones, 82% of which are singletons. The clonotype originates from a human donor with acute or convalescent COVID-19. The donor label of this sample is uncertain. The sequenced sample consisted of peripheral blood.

CDR3 residues: CASSLLQGDTEAFF. CDR3 in DNA: TGTGCCAGCAGCTTATTACAGGGGGACACTGAAGCTTTCTTT. The rearrangement uses TRBV7-9 and TRBJ1-1; 8 nucleotides match TRBD1. V trimming: 2 bases; J trimming: 3 bases; junction bases outside the gene matches: 2. This CDR3 is built from 14 residues. Germline CDR1 reads SEHNR; CDR2 reads FQNEAQ (reference sequence). Using reference TRBV7-9 and TRBJ1-1 for the parts outside the CDR3, the full variable domain is DTGVSQNPRHKITKRGQNVTFRCDPISEHNRLYWYRQTLGQGPEFLTYFQNEAQLEKSRLLSDRFSAERPKGSFSTLEIQRTEQGDSAMYLCASSLLQGDTEAFFGQGTRLTVV.